Below are 29 T cell receptor beta chains sequenced from a single sample in a study of blood T cells in healthy people across ages. With a J-beta primer mix and a sample-barcoded 5' primer, a second PCR ran about 7 to 11 cycles. MiXCR, run by TCRdb on the 5' RACE reads, gives a single entry per CDR3 protein. The top ten hold 7.9% of the sample, which has around 1,500,000 distinct CDR3 sequences, around two fifths seen once. Sequenced: blood. The receptors were sampled from a woman aged 18-30 years in good health.

V usage is TRBV5-1 and J usage is TRBJ1-1; no clear D gene. CDR1 and CDR2 (germline): SGHRS, YFSETQ. The CDR3 runs 16 residues. V lost 2 bases to trimming and J lost 5 bases, with 19 bases between them. The CDR3 DNA reads as TGCGCCAGCAGCTTTTTTGGCAGAGCAGCGAGGACTGAAGCTTTCTTT. Translated: CASSFFGRAARTEAFF.

The V gene is TRBV20-1, the J gene TRBJ2-2, with 10 bases lining up with TRBD2. Germline V gene data show CDR1 as DFQATT and CDR2 as SNEGSKA (reference sequence). The CDR3 extends over 15 amino acids. The trim removed 6 bases at V and 3 bases at J, leaving 7 bases unmatched. The CDR3 loop is CSAKLAGVDTGELFF. Here the CDR3 DNA reads TGCAGTGCCAAGCTAGCGGGAGTTGACACCGGGGAGCTGTTTTTT.

J is TRBJ1-2 and V is TRBV20-1; D possibly corresponds to TRBD1 (6 bases). Between the trimmed V and J ends, which lost 4 bases and 5 bases, there was a span of 17 bases. This CDR3 spans 14 amino acids. CDR1 is DFQATT and CDR2 is SNEGSKA in the germline V gene (reference sequence). DNA of the CDR3: TGCAGTGCTATTGCGACAGGCTCTGATTATGGCTACACCTTC. Residues: CSAIATGSDYGYTF.

This clonotype was seen a few times. The V and J genes are TRBV11-2 and TRBJ1-1; 8 positions agree with TRBD1. Germline CDR1 SGHAT, CDR2 FQNNGV. V trimming: 7 bases; J trimming: 5 bases; junction bases outside the gene matches: 21. The CDR3 consists of 18 residues. The CDR3 coding sequence is TGTGCCAGCACCTTCCGGGTGGGGACAGGCCGGCCGCAGACTGAAGCTTTCTTT. It is translated as CASTFRVGTGRPQTEAFF.

The genes are TRBV21-1 and TRBJ2-5; the table calls TRBD2, which could not be checked here. Near its end, the DNA agrees better with TRBJ2-7, so the J call may be wrong. TRBV21-1 is listed as a pseudogene. The CDR3 consists of 15 residues. CDR3: CASSMGLEVSCEQYF. CDR3 in DNA: TGTGCCAGCAGCATGGGACTAGAAGTGTCCTGCGAGCAGTACTTC.

This clonotype was recorded many times. J is TRBJ2-7 and V is TRBV5-1; no reliable D call. Germline V lookup: CDR1 SGHRS, CDR2 YFSETQ. This CDR3 has 14 amino acids. V lost 4 bases and J 5 bases, leaving 16 bases between the germline ends. The CDR3 here is CASSPGRSSDEQYF. The DNA for the CDR3 is TGCGCCAGCAGCCCAGGACGGAGTTCGGACGAGCAGTACTTC. Filled out from reference TRBV5-1 and TRBJ2-7, the complete variable domain reads KAGVTQTPRYLIKTRGQQVTLSCSPISGHRSVSWYQQTPGQGLQFLFEYFSETQRNKGNFPGRFSGRQFSNSRSEMNVSTLELGDSALYLCASSPGRSSDEQYFGPGTRLTVT.

In its sample, this clonotype was seen many times. This chain joins TRBV3-1 and TRBJ2-3, with D tentatively TRBD2 (5 bases). This CDR3 is 14 amino acids long. The germline V gene encodes CDR1 LGHDT and CDR2 YNNKEL (reference sequence). Trimming cost V 0 bases and J 5 bases, with 9 bases left between them. Here the CDR3 reads CASSQDWAGDTQYF. The CDR3 DNA reads as TGTGCCAGCAGCCAAGATTGGGCGGGAGATACGCAGTATTTT.

With regard to this clonotype: A much larger clone lies one base from this, so it may be a read error. This chain uses TRBV7-3 with TRBJ2-1; 13 bases map to TRBD2. The J call may not be correct, given that the DNA end is closer to TRBJ2-7. Germline V gives CDR1 SGHTA, CDR2 FQGTGA. The CDR3 is made up of 16 amino acids. The CDR3 protein is CASSIGTSGVYNEQYF. In nucleotides, the CDR3 is TGTGCCAGCAGCATAGGGACTAGCGGGGTTTACAATGAGCAGTACTTC.

This clonotype was seen more than once but under ten times. The CDR3 protein is CASSLQGDPRAFF. DNA of the CDR3: TGTGCCAGCAGCTTACAAGGAGATCCCAGAGCTTTCTTT. This chain joins TRBV13 and TRBJ1-1, with unresolved D. Germline V gene sequence: CDR1 PRHDT, CDR2 FYEKMQ (reference sequence). This CDR3 contains 13 residues. Trimming stripped 2 bases from V and 10 bases from J, with 14 bases between.

The chain joins TRBV11-2 to TRBJ2-1; 8 bases map to TRBD2. Trimming at V came to 1 base and at J to 8 bases, leaving 7 bases not matched to a gene. CDR1 SGHAT and CDR2 FQNNGV come from the germline V gene. CDR3 length equals 15 residues. CDR3 loop: CASSLVSGSSDEQFF. The DNA of the CDR3 is TGTGCCAGCAGCTTAGTAAGCGGGAGTTCCGATGAGCAGTTCTTC.

The chain uses TRBV29-1 and TRBJ2-7; D is uncertain. CDR3 length equals 13 residues. V lost 2 bases to trimming and J lost 6 bases, with 14 bases between them. CDR1 is SQVTM, CDR2 ANQGSEA, per germline. This CDR3 is CSVEYLGTGEQYF. The CDR3 DNA follows: TGCAGCGTTGAATACCTGGGCACCGGCGAGCAGTACTTC.

CDR3 in DNA: TGTGCCAGCAGCAGAAGCCTGGACGGCTACGAGCAGTACTTC. Residues: CASSRSLDGYEQYF. V is TRBV21-1 and J is TRBJ2-7. TRBV21-1 is a recognized pseudogene. This CDR3 contains 14 residues.

This sequence joins TRBV29-1 and TRBJ1-2; TRBD1 aligns across 7 bases. Germline trimming cut 1 base from V and 7 bases from J; bases unmatched to any gene: 9. There are 14 residues in the CDR3. Per the germline V gene, CDR1 is SQVTM and CDR2 is ANQGSEA. The CDR3 nucleotides read TGCAGCGTTGAAGGTACTACAGGGGAAAGTGGCTACACCTTC. It yields the protein CSVEGTTGESGYTF.

The sample holds a few counts of this clonotype. This chain links TRBV29-1 with TRBJ1-4; perhaps TRBD1 as D (5 bases). V was trimmed by 4 bases and J by 6 bases, leaving 9 bases between them. The CDR3 loop spans 12 amino acids. The germline V gene encodes CDR1 SQVTM and CDR2 ANQGSEA. CDR3 bases: TGCAGCGTTGTAGGAGGGGATGAAAAACTGTTTTTT. Its translation: CSVVGGDEKLFF.

The genes are TRBV6-1 and TRBJ2-7, with a possible D match to TRBD1 (6 bases). CDR3 length: 14 residues. The germline V and J ends were trimmed by 6 bases and 1 base, with 13 bases remaining between them. CDR1 MNHNS and CDR2 SASEGT come from the germline V gene. DNA of the CDR3: TGTGCCAGCAGGCACAGACAGGAGTCCTACGAGCAGTACTTC. Protein product: CASRHRQESYEQYF.

The rearrangement joins TRBV20-1 to TRBJ2-7; 9 nucleotides line up with TRBD2. Matching the DNA end better, TRBJ2-4 makes the J call doubtful. The CDR3 contains 14 residues. CDR1 is DFQATT and CDR2 is SNEGSKA in the germline V gene (reference sequence). The CDR3 coding sequence is TGCAGTGCTCCGCGGGGGGGCTTCGGAAACATTCAGTACTTC. It encodes CSAPRGGFGNIQYF.

The chain joins TRBV5-6 to TRBJ2-5; TRBD2 aligns across 7 bases. Near its end, the DNA agrees better with TRBJ2-7, so the J call may be wrong. Germline V gene lookup returns CDR1 SGHDT and CDR2 YYEEEE. This CDR3 has 15 amino acids. The CDR3 DNA reads TGTGCCAGCAGCGCCCCTAGCGGCGCTTCCTACGAGCAGTACTTC. Translating gives CASSAPSGASYEQYF.

This clonotype was observed a few times. The V call is TRBV28, the J call TRBJ2-4; D not certain. CDR1 MDHEN and CDR2 SYDVKM come from the germline V gene. This CDR3 is 15 amino acids long. Trimming shortened V by 6 bases and J by 1 base, and 13 bases separated the two germline ends. CDR3 sequence (DNA): TGTGCCAGCAGCCCGGACGGTGGGGCCAAAAACATTCAGTACTTC. Amino acids: CASSPDGGAKNIQYF.

The sample holds a few counts of this clonotype. The gene calls are TRBV15 and TRBJ1-1; TRBD1 matches 9 bases. The CDR3 extends over 15 amino acids. V lost 3 bases, J lost 1 base, and 3 bases stayed unmatched. Germline CDR1 and CDR2: LNHNV and YYDKDF (reference sequence). The CDR3 coding sequence is TGTGCCACCAGCAGGAAGGGACAGGGGAACACTGAAGCTTTCTTT. This translates into CATSRKGQGNTEAFF.

The genes are TRBV12-3 or TRBV12-4 and TRBJ1-2, with D unresolved. The CDR3 is 15 amino acids. V lost 5 bases, J lost 3 bases, and 16 bases lay in between. The CDR3 coding sequence is TGTGCCAGCAGTCCTCTTATTCAGGTCGACTATGGCTACACCTTC. Its translation: CASSPLIQVDYGYTF.

CDR3 sequence: CASTPNRASRTDTQYF. CDR3 nucleotides: TGTGCCAGCACCCCGAACCGAGCGTCTCGCACAGATACGCAGTATTTT. This rearrangement joins TRBV12-3 or TRBV12-4 to TRBJ2-3; unclear D gene. There are 16 residues in the CDR3. Trimming shortened V by 7 bases and J by 1 base, and 18 bases separated the two germline ends.

The V call is TRBV3-1, the J call TRBJ1-5, with D possibly matching TRBD1 (5 bases). This CDR3 spans 12 amino acids. From germline, CDR1 is LGHDT and CDR2 YNNKEL (reference sequence). The V end lost 11 bases, the J end lost 7 bases, and 15 bases lay between the germline ends. CDR3: CAVGEGMQPQHF. The CDR3 coding sequence is TGTGCCGTGGGGGAAGGGATGCAGCCCCAGCATTTT.

The chain has TRBV6-5 and TRBJ1-5; D remains ambiguous. V was shortened by 7 bases and J by 2 bases, with 12 bases between the two germline ends. The CDR3 spans 14 residues. CDR1 is MNHEY and CDR2 is SVGAGI in the germline V gene. The CDR3 nucleotides read TGTGCCAGCATTGGTAGTCTTGGCAATCAGCCCCAGCATTTT. Encoded protein: CASIGSLGNQPQHF.

This chain uses TRBV4-1 with TRBJ2-5; D is possibly TRBD2 (7 bases). CDR1 is MGHRA, CDR2 YSYEKL, per germline. The CDR3 runs 15 residues. Trimming took off 0 bases at V and 11 bases at J, with 19 bases between the two ends. The CDR3 spells CASSQDGRAGDEQYF. The CDR3 coding sequence is TGCGCCAGCAGCCAAGATGGGAGGGCAGGGGATGAGCAGTACTTC.

V gene TRBV12-5 combines with J gene TRBJ2-5; D uncertain. Trimming took off 4 bases at V and 5 bases at J, with 23 bases between the two ends. There are 17 residues in the CDR3. The germline gives CDR1 LGHNT, CDR2 FRNRAP. The CDR3 sequence is CASGSSIQRAGLETQYF. The CDR3 DNA is TGTGCTAGTGGTTCCTCAATTCAGCGTGCCGGGTTGGAGACCCAGTACTTC. The whole variable domain, remainder taken from reference TRBV12-5 and TRBJ2-5, is DARVTQTPRHKVTEMGQEVTMRCQPILGHNTVFWYRQTMMQGLELLAYFRNRAPLDDSGMPKDRFSAEMPDATLATLKIQPSEPRDSAVYFCASGSSIQRAGLETQYFGPGTRLLVL.

This clonotype was found a few times. The rearrangement joins TRBV6-1 to TRBJ2-3; D is ambiguous. This CDR3 has 14 residues. The ends were cut back, 11 bases at V and 2 bases at J, with 17 bases in the middle. The germline CDR1 and CDR2 sequences are MNHNS and SASEGT. The CDR3 DNA reads as TGTGCCTGCCGAAGAACCGGTATCACAGATACGCAGTATTTT. This sequence encodes CACRRTGITDTQYF.

The V and J genes are TRBV7-2 and TRBJ1-1; no reliable D call. CDR3 length equals 12 residues. The V end lost 2 bases, the J end lost 10 bases, and 11 bases lay between the germline ends. Per germline, CDR1 SGHTA and CDR2 FQGNSA. For the CDR3, the DNA is TGTGCCAGCAGCTTATTCGTCGGAGGAGCTTTCTTT. Protein: CASSLFVGGAFF. The full variable domain, rest sourced from reference TRBV7-2 and TRBJ1-1, is GAGVSQSPSNKVTEKGKDVELRCDPISGHTALYWYRQSLGQGLEFLIYFQGNSAPDKSGLPSDRFSAERTGGSVSTLTIQRTQQEDSAVYLCASSLFVGGAFFGQGTRLTVV.

J is TRBJ2-5 and V is TRBV29-1; TRBD1 is a possible D gene (6 bases). Germline V gives CDR1 SQVTM, CDR2 ANQGSEA. The CDR3 extends over 13 amino acids. The V end lost 4 bases, the J end lost 2 bases, and 11 bases lay between the germline ends. CDR3 coding DNA: TGCAGCGTTGGGGGGCCGAATCAAGAGACCCAGTACTTC. Protein product: CSVGGPNQETQYF. Complete variable domain (other parts from reference TRBV29-1 and TRBJ2-5): SAVISQKPSRDICQRGTSLTIQCQVDSQVTMMFWYRQQPGQSLTLIATANQGSEATYESGFVIDKFPISRPNLTFSTLTVSNMSPEDSSIYLCSVGGPNQETQYFGPGTRLLVL.

The V call is TRBV4-1, the J call TRBJ2-1; TRBD1 is a possible D gene (6 bases). The CDR3 runs to 17 residues. Germline V CDR1 and CDR2: MGHRA, YSYEKL. With 5 bases removed from V and 4 bases from J, the gap between germline ends came to 21 bases. The DNA for the CDR3 is TGCGCCAGCAGCTCCAGGGCAGGGGCCGCCCTTTACAATGAGCAGTTCTTC. Translating gives CASSSRAGAALYNEQFF.